The present TCR beta chain was sequenced within a study of T cells after yellow fever vaccination. TCRdb itself ran the 5' RACE reads through MiXCR, one entry per CDR3 protein. The table has roughly 500,000 distinct CDR3 sequences, about 19% seen once. V dropped 3 bases and J dropped 6 bases, with 9 bases sitting between them. CDR1 and CDR2 (germline): DFQATT, SNEGSKA (reference sequence). The CDR3 covers 12 residues. Whole-study findings and limits: Abundant bulk-population clonotypes could contaminate the FACS-sorted repertoires.

To note about this clonotype: Its antigen remains unidentified.

The clonotype comes from a man in his thirties or forties who received the YFV17D yellow fever vaccine. The chain has TRBV20-1 and TRBJ2-4; D is undetermined. The input for sequencing was PBMCs, taken 15 days after the yellow fever booster vaccination. In nucleotides, the CDR3 is TGCAGTGCTAGTCCCGACATAAACATTCAGTACTTC. Amino acid sequence: CSASPDINIQYF.